This TCR beta chain stems from a study of shared clonotypes between healthy human individuals. Turning to the study itself: Donors had three CD4 naive, three CD4 memory, two CD8 naive and one CD8 memory plate apiece.

The CDR3 spans 14 residues. Germline V gene data show CDR1 as MNHEY and CDR2 as SVGAGI. Trimming removed 9 bases from V and 7 bases from J; junction bases left unmatched: 10. Sequencing used immunoSEQ multiplex PCR; TCRdb keeps in-frame clones, though not all of them. Here the sample spans some 2 million clones, over 85% being singletons. Regarding the study as a whole: Limitation of the genetic and exposure-history diversity represented came from the few donors.

Note on this clone: Its specificity is not known.

Sample: naive CD4+ T cells sorted from blood. The sample's subset: CD45RA+ positively selected. The clonotype originates from a man younger than 35 in good health. This chain links TRBV6-5 with TRBJ1-4, with 8 bases aligning to TRBD1. As DNA, the CDR3 is TGTGCCAGTGGACAGGGATGGAGGTTTGAAAAACTGTTTTTT. Its translation is CASGQGWRFEKLFF.